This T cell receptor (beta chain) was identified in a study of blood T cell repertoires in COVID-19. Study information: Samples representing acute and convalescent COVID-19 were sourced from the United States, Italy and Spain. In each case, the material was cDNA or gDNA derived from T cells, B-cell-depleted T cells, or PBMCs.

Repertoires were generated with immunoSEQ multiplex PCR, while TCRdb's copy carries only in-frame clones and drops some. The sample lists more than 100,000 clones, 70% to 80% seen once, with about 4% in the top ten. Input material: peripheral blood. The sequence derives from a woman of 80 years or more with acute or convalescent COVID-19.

In DNA, the CDR3 is TGTGCCAGCAGTTTACCGGATCAGCCCCAGCATTTT. Amino acid sequence: CASSLPDQPQHF. V is TRBV12-3 or TRBV12-4 and J is TRBJ1-5; D is unresolved. V lost 2 bases, J lost 5 bases, and 4 bases lay in between. This CDR3 comprises 12 residues.